This entry features one T cell receptor (beta chain) sequence. It may be a read error: a sequence one base away is much more abundant. This likely comes from a read error, as the CDR3 has no conserved phenylalanine or tryptophan at its end. From roughly 0.55 ug of total RNA, TCR beta-specific cDNA was reverse-transcribed using a constant-region primer. ARM-PCR was slightly modified, and three nested multiplex PCR rounds with it gave rise to the TCR beta libraries. PCR rounds one and two used TRBV1-TRBV30 forward primers with a C-beta reverse primer for around 9 cycles each. TCRdb used MiXCR to reprocess the multiplex PCR reads, holding one entry per CDR3 protein. Found here are roughly 120,000 distinct CDR3 sequences, 64% of them singletons; the top ten hold 8.4%. From germline, CDR1 is SGHRS and CDR2 YFSETQ. Trimming took 6 bases from V and 0 from J, leaving 12 bases between them. The CDR3 sequence is 15 residues long.

The data stem from a study of tumor-infiltrating lymphocytes in primary liver carcinoma. DNA and RNA were both co-extracted from approximately 22-30 mg of bulk tissue that had not been sorted. Specimen: liver tumor tissue from sampling region 3. As to subset: tumor region T3, left-lateral pole. This TCR was sampled from a woman aged 55-70 years with primary liver carcinoma and hepatitis B virus infection. The rearrangement uses TRBV5-1 and TRBJ2-2, with D perhaps matching TRBD1 (6 bases). CDR3: CASTLGTTNTGELFL. DNA for the CDR3: TGCGCCAGCACTTTAGGGACAACGAACACCGGGGAGCTGTTTCTT.